The present T cell receptor (beta chain) was sequenced within a study of PD-1 blockade in classical Hodgkin lymphoma. V was trimmed by 6 bases and J by 3 bases, leaving 8 bases between them. There are 12 residues in the CDR3. Germline loops: CDR1 LNHDA, CDR2 SQIVND (reference sequence). TCRdb's copy holds only in-frame clones and misses some; the assay was immunoSEQ multiplex PCR. The table shows 110,000 or so clones, with about 88% occurring only once. There was relapse after autologous stem cell transplantation in every patient, and there was variation in brentuximab vedotin exposure. The specimen comprised peripheral blood mononuclear cells (PBMCs), sampled before the second cycle of nivolumab. The chain combines TRBV19 with TRBJ1-2; D is uncertain. The TCR was taken from a human donor with classical Hodgkin lymphoma. This chain's CDR3 is CASRHTDYGYTF. For the CDR3, the DNA is TGTGCCAGTAGGCACACTGACTATGGCTACACCTTC.